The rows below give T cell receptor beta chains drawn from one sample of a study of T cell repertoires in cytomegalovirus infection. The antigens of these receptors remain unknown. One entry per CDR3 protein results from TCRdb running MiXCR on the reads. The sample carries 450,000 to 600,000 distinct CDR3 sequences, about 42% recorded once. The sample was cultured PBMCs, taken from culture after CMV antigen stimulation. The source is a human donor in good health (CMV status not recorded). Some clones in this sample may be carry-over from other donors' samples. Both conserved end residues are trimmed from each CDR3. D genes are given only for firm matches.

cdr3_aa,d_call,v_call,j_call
ASSPEIAGGTYEQY,TRBD2,TRBV4-1,TRBJ2-7
ASSLGVTVPNEQF,.,TRBV7-2,TRBJ2-1
ASSLDPARETQY,.,TRBV11-2,TRBJ2-5
ASSLGGGEYYNEQF,TRBD2,TRBV7-8,TRBJ2-1
ASTPSRGNTIY,.,TRBV12-3/TRBV12-4,TRBJ1-3
ASSMGAGRANYGYT,.,TRBV19,TRBJ1-2
ASSLGIGGSNQPQH,.,TRBV7-4,TRBJ1-5
ASSSGPASSYEQY,.,TRBV7-2,TRBJ2-7
ASSGRDGWKDTEAF,.,TRBV7-9,TRBJ1-1
ASSYSIGATRVQY,.,TRBV6-5,TRBJ2-7
ASSSHTRNQPQH,.,TRBV12-3/TRBV12-4,TRBJ1-5
ASSGRGLATYNEQF,.,TRBV7-2,TRBJ2-1
ASSSFGTGELVEQY,.,TRBV7-9,TRBJ2-7
ASSLRTGGQETQY,TRBD1,TRBV12-3/TRBV12-4,TRBJ2-5
SVLPRLIETQY,.,TRBV20-1,TRBJ2-5
ASSSSGGSLGNEQF,.,TRBV7-9,TRBJ2-1
ATNVGLAGGSSYNEQF,TRBD2,TRBV19,TRBJ2-1
ASSLVLSRATEAF,.,TRBV7-2,TRBJ1-1
ASTGLAAFEQF,TRBD2,TRBV2,TRBJ2-1
ASSIFVAGHNEQF,TRBD2,TRBV19,TRBJ2-1
ASSPTTGPYEQY,.,TRBV18,TRBJ2-7
ASSLGRGPTDTQY,.,TRBV7-2,TRBJ2-3
ASSEWGRGYEQY,.,TRBV6-1,TRBJ2-7
ASSLEAGTGELF,.,TRBV5-1,TRBJ2-2
ASSRTTPGTGEQF,.,TRBV5-1,TRBJ2-1
ASSSTSGHNQPQH,.,TRBV7-2,TRBJ1-5
ASSIIGTRSEKLF,.,TRBV7-2,TRBJ1-4
ASSLQAGTGELF,.,TRBV7-2,TRBJ2-2
ASSSTRVPGQRATNEKLF,TRBD1,TRBV6-6,TRBJ1-4
ASRPSGGPDTQY,TRBD1,TRBV6-8,TRBJ2-3
ASSPGTVAKNIQY,.,TRBV7-8,TRBJ2-4
ASSSRGALYIQY,.,TRBV7-2,TRBJ2-4
ASSSLQGPNQPQH,.,TRBV11-2,TRBJ1-5
ASSNYPGELF,.,TRBV12-3/TRBV12-4,TRBJ2-2
ASSQAGGREFNEQF,TRBD2,TRBV4-2,TRBJ2-1
ASSSQGGDTEAF,.,TRBV7-8,TRBJ1-1
ASFSTSGVYNEQF,TRBD2,TRBV18,TRBJ2-1
ASSLSASQETQY,.,TRBV5-5,TRBJ2-5
ASSPAGNNQPQH,.,TRBV6-2/TRBV6-3,TRBJ1-5
ASSLLPGQGDGYT,TRBD1,TRBV18,TRBJ1-2
ASSYSEYIRNQPQH,.,TRBV6-6,TRBJ1-5
ASGLAQLAGASTDTQY,TRBD2,TRBV12-5,TRBJ2-3
ASSSNSGLRGYT,.,TRBV27,TRBJ1-2
ASSLVTLAGGLPYNEQF,TRBD2,TRBV11-2,TRBJ2-1
ASSISGYNEQF,.,TRBV19,TRBJ2-1
ASSEEVEETQY,.,TRBV2,TRBJ2-5
ASSSYNGGLRLDTQY,TRBD2,TRBV7-7,TRBJ2-3
SAVGTGGFTDTQY,TRBD1,TRBV20-1,TRBJ2-3
ASSPRRSDSPLH,.,TRBV7-2,TRBJ1-6
ASSLRQFGNTQY,.,TRBV12-3/TRBV12-4,TRBJ2-3
ASSLSGGPYNEQF,.,TRBV12-3/TRBV12-4,TRBJ2-1
ASSGESGAHYEQY,.,TRBV2,TRBJ2-7
ASSPSGVDQPQH,.,TRBV11-2,TRBJ1-5
ASSSGQDQPQH,TRBD1,TRBV5-4,TRBJ1-5